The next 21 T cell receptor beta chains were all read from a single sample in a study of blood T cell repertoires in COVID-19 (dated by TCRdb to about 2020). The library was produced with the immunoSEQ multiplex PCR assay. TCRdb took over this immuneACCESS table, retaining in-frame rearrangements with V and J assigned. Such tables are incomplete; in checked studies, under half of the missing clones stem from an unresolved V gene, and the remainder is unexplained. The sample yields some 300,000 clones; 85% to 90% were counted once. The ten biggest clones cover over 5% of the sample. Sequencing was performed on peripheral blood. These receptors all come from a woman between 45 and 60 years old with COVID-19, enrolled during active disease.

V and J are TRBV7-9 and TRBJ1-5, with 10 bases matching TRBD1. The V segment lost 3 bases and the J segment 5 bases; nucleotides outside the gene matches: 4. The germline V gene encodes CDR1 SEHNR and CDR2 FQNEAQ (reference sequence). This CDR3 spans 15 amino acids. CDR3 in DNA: TGTGCCAGCAGCTTGGGACAGGGGATTCATCAGCCCCAGCATTTT. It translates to CASSLGQGIHQPQHF.

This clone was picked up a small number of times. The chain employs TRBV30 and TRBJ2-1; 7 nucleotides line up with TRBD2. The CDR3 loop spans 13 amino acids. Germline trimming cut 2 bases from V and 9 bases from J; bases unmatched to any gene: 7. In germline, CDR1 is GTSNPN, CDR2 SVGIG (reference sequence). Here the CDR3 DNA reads TGTGCCTGGAGTACGGAGACTAGCCTTGAGCAGTTCTTC. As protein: CAWSTETSLEQFF.

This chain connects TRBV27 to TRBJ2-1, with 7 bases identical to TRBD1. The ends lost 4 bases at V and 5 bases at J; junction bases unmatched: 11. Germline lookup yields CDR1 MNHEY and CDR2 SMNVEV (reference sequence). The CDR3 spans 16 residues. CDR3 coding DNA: TGTGCCAGCAGTTCTCCGACAGGGTCCGATCACAATGAGCAGTTCTTC. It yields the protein CASSSPTGSDHNEQFF.

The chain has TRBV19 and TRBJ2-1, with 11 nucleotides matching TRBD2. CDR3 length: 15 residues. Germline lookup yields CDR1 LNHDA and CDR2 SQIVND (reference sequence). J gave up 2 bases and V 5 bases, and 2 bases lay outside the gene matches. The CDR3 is CASSAGLAAYNEQFF. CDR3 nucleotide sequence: TGTGCCAGTAGTGCGGGACTAGCGGCCTACAATGAGCAGTTCTTC.

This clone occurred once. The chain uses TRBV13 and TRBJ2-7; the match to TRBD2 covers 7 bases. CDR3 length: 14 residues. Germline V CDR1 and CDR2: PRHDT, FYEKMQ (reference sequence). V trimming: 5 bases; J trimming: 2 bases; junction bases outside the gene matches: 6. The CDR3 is CASSISSGTYEQYF. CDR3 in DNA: TGTGCCAGCAGCATATCTAGCGGAACCTACGAGCAGTACTTC. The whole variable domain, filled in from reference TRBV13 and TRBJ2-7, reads AAGVIQSPRHLIKEKRETATLKCYPIPRHDTVYWYQQGPGQDPQFLISFYEKMQSDKGSIPDRFSAQQFSDYHSELNMSSLELGDSALYFCASSISSGTYEQYFGPGTRLTVT.

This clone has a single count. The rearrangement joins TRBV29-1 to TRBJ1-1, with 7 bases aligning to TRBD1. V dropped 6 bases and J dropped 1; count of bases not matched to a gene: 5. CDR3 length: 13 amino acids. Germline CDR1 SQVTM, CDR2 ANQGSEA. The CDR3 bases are TGCAGCGTAGAGGGACAGACGAACACTGAAGCTTTCTTT. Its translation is CSVEGQTNTEAFF. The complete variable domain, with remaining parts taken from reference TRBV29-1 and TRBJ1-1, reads SAVISQKPSRDICQRGTSLTIQCQVDSQVTMMFWYRQQPGQSLTLIATANQGSEATYESGFVIDKFPISRPNLTFSTLTVSNMSPEDSSIYLCSVEGQTNTEAFFGQGTRLTVV.

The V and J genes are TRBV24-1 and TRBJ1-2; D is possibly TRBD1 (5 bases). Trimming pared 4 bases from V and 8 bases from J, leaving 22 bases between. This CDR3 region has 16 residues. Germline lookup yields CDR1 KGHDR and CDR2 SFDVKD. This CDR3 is CATSDARDFRGTGYTF. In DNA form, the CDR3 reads TGTGCCACCAGTGACGCCAGGGACTTTCGAGGCACGGGCTACACCTTC.

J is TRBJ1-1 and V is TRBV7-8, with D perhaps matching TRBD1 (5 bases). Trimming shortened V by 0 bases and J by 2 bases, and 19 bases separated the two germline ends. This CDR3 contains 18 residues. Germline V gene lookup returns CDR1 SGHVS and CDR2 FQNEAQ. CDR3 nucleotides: TGTGCCAGCAGCTTAGCCCTTTGGGGGACTTCCGAAAACACTGAAGCTTTCTTT. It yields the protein CASSLALWGTSENTEAFF.

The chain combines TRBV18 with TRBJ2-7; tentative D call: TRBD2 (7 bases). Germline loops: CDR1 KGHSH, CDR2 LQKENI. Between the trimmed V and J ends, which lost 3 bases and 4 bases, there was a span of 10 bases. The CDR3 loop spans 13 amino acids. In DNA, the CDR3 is TGTGCCAGCTCACCCGCGGGGGCGTACGAGCAGTACTTC. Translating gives CASSPAGAYEQYF.

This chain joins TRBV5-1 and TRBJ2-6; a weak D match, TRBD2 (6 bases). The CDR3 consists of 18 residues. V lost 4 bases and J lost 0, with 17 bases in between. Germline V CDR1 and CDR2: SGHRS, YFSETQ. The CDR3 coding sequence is TGCGCCAGCAGCCCCTACGGGACTTTTAGCTCTGGGGCCAACGTCCTGACTTTC. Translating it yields CASSPYGTFSSGANVLTF.

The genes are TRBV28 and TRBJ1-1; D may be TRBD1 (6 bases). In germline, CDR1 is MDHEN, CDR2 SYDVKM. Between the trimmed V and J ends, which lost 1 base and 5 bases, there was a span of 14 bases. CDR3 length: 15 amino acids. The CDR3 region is CASSLLGGPGTEAFF. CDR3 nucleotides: TGTGCCAGCAGTTTATTGGGGGGGCCGGGGACTGAAGCTTTCTTT.

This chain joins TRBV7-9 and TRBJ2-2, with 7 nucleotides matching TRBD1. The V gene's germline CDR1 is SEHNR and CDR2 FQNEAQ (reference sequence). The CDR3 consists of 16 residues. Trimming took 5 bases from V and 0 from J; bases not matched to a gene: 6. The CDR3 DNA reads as TGTGCCAGCAGCGACAGGGAATCGGCGAACACCGGGGAGCTGTTTTTT. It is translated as CASSDRESANTGELFF.

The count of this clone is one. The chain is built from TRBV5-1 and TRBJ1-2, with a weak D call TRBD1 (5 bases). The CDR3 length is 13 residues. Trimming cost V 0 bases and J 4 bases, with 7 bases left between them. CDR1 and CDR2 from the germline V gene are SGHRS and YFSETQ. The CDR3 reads CASSLVGAYGYTF. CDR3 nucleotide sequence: TGCGCCAGCAGCTTGGTAGGGGCCTATGGCTACACCTTC.

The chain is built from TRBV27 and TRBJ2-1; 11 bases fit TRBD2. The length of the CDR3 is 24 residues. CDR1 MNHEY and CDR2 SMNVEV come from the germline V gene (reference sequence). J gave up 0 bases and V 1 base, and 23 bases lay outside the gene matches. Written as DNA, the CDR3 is TGTGCCAGCAGTTTATGGGGGTCCAAGGGAATAGCGGGAGGGCCCCGGAGCTCCTACAATGAGCAGTTCTTC. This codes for CASSLWGSKGIAGGPRSSYNEQFF.

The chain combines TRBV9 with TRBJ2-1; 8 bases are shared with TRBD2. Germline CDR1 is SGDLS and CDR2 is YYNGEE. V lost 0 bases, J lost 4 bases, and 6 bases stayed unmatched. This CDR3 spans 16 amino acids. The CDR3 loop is CASSVGLAGLYNEQFF. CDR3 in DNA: TGTGCCAGCAGCGTAGGTCTAGCGGGCCTGTACAATGAGCAGTTCTTC.

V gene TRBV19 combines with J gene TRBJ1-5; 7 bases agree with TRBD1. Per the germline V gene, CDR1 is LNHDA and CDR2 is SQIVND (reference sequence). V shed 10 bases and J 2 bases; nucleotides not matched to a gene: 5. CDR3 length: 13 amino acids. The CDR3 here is CATSQGGNQPQHF. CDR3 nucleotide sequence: TGTGCCACCTCCCAGGGGGGCAATCAGCCCCAGCATTTT.

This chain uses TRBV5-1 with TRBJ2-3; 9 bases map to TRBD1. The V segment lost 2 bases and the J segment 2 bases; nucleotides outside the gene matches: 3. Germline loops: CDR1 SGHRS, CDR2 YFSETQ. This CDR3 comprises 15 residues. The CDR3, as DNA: TGCGCCAGCAGCTTACAGGGGGCAAACACAGATACGCAGTATTTT. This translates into CASSLQGANTDTQYF.

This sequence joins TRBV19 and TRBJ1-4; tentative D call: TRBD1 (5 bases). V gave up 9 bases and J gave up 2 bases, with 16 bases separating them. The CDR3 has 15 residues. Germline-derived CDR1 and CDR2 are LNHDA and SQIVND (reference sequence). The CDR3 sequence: CASQVGGRTNEKLFF. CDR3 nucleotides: TGTGCCAGCCAGGTGGGGGGAAGGACTAATGAAAAACTGTTTTTT.

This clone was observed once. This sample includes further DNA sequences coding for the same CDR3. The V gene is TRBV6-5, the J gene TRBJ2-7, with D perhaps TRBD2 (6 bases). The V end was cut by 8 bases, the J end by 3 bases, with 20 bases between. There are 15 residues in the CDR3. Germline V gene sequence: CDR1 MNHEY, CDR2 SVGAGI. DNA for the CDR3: TGTGCCAGCCGACAGAATGGCGGGACGTACTACGAGCAGTACTTC. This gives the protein CASRQNGGTYYEQYF.

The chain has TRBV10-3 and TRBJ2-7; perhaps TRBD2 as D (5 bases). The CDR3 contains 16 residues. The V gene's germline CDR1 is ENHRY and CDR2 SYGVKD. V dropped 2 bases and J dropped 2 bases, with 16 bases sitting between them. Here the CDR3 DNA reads TGTGCCATCAGTGAGCCCTTTCAAAGTAGCGCCTACGAGCAGTACTTC. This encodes CAISEPFQSSAYEQYF.

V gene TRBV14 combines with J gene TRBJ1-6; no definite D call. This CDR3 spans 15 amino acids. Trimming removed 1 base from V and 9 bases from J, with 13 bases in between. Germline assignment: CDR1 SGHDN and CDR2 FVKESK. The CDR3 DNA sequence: TGTGCCAGCAGCCAAGGACGGGGAGTACTTTCACCCCTCCACTTT. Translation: CASSQGRGVLSPLHF. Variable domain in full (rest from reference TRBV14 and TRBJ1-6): EAGVTQFPSHSVIEKGQTVTLRCDPISGHDNLYWYRRVMGKEIKFLLHFVKESKQDESGMPNNRFLAERTGGTYSTLKVQPAELEDSGVYFCASSQGRGVLSPLHFGNGTRLTVT.